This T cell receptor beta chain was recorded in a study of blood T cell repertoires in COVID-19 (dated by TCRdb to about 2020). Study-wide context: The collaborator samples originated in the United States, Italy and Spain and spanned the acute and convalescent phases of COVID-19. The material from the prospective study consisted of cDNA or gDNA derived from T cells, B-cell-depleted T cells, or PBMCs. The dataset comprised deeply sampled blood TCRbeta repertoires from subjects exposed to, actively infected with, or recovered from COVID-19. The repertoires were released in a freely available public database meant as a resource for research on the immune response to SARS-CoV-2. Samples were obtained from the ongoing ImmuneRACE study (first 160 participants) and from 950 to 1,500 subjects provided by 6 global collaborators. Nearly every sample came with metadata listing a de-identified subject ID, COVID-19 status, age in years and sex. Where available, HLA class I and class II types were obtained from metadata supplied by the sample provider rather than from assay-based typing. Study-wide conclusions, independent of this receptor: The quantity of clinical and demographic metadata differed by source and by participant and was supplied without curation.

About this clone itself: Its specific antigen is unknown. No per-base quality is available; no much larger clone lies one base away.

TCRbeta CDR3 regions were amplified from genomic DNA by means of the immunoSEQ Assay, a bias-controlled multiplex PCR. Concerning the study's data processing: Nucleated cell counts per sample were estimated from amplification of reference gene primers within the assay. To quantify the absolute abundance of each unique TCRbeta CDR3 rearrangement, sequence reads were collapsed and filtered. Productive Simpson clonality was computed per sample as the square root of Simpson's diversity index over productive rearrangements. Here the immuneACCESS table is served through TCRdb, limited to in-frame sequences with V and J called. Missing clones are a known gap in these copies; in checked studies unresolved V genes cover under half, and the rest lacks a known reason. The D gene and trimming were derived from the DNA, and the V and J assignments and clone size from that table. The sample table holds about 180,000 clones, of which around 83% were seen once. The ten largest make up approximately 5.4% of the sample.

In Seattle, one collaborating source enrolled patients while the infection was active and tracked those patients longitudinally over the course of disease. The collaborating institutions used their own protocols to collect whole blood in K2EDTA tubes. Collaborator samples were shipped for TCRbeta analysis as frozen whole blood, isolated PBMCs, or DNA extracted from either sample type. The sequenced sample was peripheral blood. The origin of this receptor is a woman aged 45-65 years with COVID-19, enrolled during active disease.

Here is the DNA: TGTGCCAGCAGCACGGCCGAAACTGCGGGTCCACCCTACGAGCAGTACTTC. Its protein reads: CASSTAETAGPPYEQYF. The chain is encoded by TRBV11-2 joined to TRBJ2-7; matching of 5 bases hints at TRBD2 as the D gene. The junction carries 22 bases between V and J, which are trimmed by 5 bases and 2 bases respectively. The CDR1 and CDR2 encoded by the germline V gene are SGHAT and FQNNGV. The CDR3, cysteine through phenylalanine, is 17 amino acids long. Of the read, only the CDR3 DNA is kept; its 51 bases are in frame from base 1.